These 9 T cell receptor beta chains share one sample of origin, sequenced in a study of T-cell memory formation after mild COVID-19. One entry per CDR3 protein, called by TCRdb with MiXCR from the 5' RACE reads. The sample lists fewer than 250,000 distinct CDR3 sequences; roughly a tenth were seen once. The sequenced material came from PBMCs or a T cell subset sorted from them (not recorded which). These receptors were collected from a young man who had mild COVID-19 (a few samples of this study predate the infection). Cell type and time point are not known.

The chain combines TRBV29-1 with TRBJ2-1; D is unclear. This CDR3 is built from 13 residues. CDR1 and CDR2 (germline): SQVTM, ANQGSEA. Between the trimmed V and J ends, which lost 4 bases and 4 bases, there was a span of 11 bases. CDR3 bases: TGCAGCGTTGTGGGCAGCCGGTACAATGAGCAGTTCTTC. Its protein product is CSVVGSRYNEQFF.

V usage is TRBV28 and J usage is TRBJ2-7; D is ambiguous. Germline V gives CDR1 MDHEN, CDR2 SYDVKM. There are 13 residues in the CDR3. V lost 7 bases and J 1 base, leaving 11 bases between the germline ends. The DNA of the CDR3 is TGTGCCAGCACAACTGTAGGTTCCTACGAGCAGTACGTC. Its protein product is CASTTVGSYEQYV.

This clonotype was picked up a small number of times. This sequence joins TRBV6-5 and TRBJ1-2; D uncertain. The germline V and J ends were trimmed by 6 bases and 1 base, with 9 bases remaining between them. Germline loops: CDR1 MNHEY, CDR2 SVGAGI. The CDR3 has 13 amino acids. The CDR3 DNA follows: TGTGCCAGCAGGAGTCAGGATAACTATGGCTACACCTTC. Amino acid sequence: CASRSQDNYGYTF.

The chain uses TRBV7-2 and TRBJ1-1; D is unresolved. Trimming stripped 1 base from V and 0 bases from J, with 9 bases between. Looked up from germline, CDR1 is SGHTA and CDR2 is FQGNSA. There are 15 residues in the CDR3. CDR3 loop: CASSLVGSMNTEAFF. The CDR3 DNA is TGTGCCAGCAGCTTAGTGGGCTCCATGAACACTGAAGCTTTCTTT.

This clonotype was detected only a few times. The V call is TRBV7-9, the J call TRBJ1-4; D is ambiguous. Germline CDR1 reads SEHNR; CDR2 reads FQNEAQ (reference sequence). The V and J ends lost 9 bases and 0 bases respectively, with 17 bases between them. The CDR3 length is 16 residues. The CDR3 loop reads CASKGGETATNEKLFF. The DNA of the CDR3 is TGTGCCAGTAAGGGAGGCGAGACTGCAACTAATGAAAAACTGTTTTTT.

This clonotype was counted between two and nine times. The chain combines TRBV6-5 with TRBJ1-2, with D possibly TRBD1 on 5 matching bases. The V end lost 3 bases, the J end lost 2 bases, and 10 bases lay between the germline ends. In germline, CDR1 is MNHEY, CDR2 SVGAGI. This CDR3 comprises 14 residues. The CDR3 bases are TGTGCCAGCAGTTATACGGCAGGGAACTATGGCTACACCTTC. Encoded protein: CASSYTAGNYGYTF.

The chain couples TRBV7-3 to TRBJ2-3, with D perhaps TRBD2 (6 bases). Looked up from germline, CDR1 is SGHTA and CDR2 is FQGTGA. The V and J ends lost 4 bases and 2 bases respectively, with 13 bases between them. The CDR3 is 15 amino acids. DNA of the CDR3: TGTGCCAGCAGCTCACTAGCAAGCGACACAGATACGCAGTATTTT. Protein product: CASSSLASDTDTQYF.

This clonotype was seen repeatedly, ten times or more. This chain joins TRBV7-2 and TRBJ1-4; maybe TRBD1 (6 bases). Trimming pared 5 bases from V and 5 bases from J, leaving 12 bases between. This CDR3 comprises 14 residues. Germline assignment: CDR1 SGHTA and CDR2 FQGNSA. CDR3 sequence (DNA): TGTGCCAGCAGCCCCGACAGGCGAAATGAAAAACTGTTTTTT. It translates to CASSPDRRNEKLFF.

This clonotype was seen more than once but under ten times. The chain carries TRBV18 and TRBJ2-7, with 9 bases that match TRBD1. The CDR3 loop spans 14 amino acids. CDR1 KGHSH and CDR2 LQKENI come from the germline V gene. V trimming: 5 bases; J trimming: 2 bases; junction bases outside the gene matches: 4. In DNA form, the CDR3 reads TGTGCCAGCTCAGGGACAGGGATCACCTACGAGCAGTACGTC. Translating it yields CASSGTGITYEQYV.